The T cell receptor beta chain under discussion was sequenced for a study of cytomegalovirus exposure and HLA in healthy donors. Primers: 60 Vbeta forward and 13 Jbeta reverse. TCRdb's table, derived via immunoSEQ multiplex PCR, lists solely in-frame clones and lacks some. The repertoire includes fewer than 150,000 clones, approximately 80% of them detected once, and 2.5% to 4% sits in the top ten. Germline-derived CDR1 and CDR2 are MNHEY and SMNVEV (reference sequence). The CDR3 consists of 15 residues. J was trimmed by 6 bases and V by 5 bases; bases with no gene match: 11. Notes on the study in general: There were some public TCRs occurring in many donors, but most TCR sequences were rare. According to an earlier analysis, most TCR beta V segments yielded productive rearrangements about 87% or about 30% of the time. There were several of the most significant clusters that appeared linked to common viral pathogens in a later analysis.

As to this clone: Its target is unknown.

The sequenced material came from PBMCs. The TCR originated in a man aged 35-49 years in good health and CMV-seronegative. J is TRBJ2-7 and V is TRBV27; TRBD1 matches 9 bases. The CDR3 region is CASSPVQTGGGEQYF. In DNA, the CDR3 is TGTGCCAGCAGTCCAGTCCAGACAGGGGGTGGCGAGCAGTACTTC.